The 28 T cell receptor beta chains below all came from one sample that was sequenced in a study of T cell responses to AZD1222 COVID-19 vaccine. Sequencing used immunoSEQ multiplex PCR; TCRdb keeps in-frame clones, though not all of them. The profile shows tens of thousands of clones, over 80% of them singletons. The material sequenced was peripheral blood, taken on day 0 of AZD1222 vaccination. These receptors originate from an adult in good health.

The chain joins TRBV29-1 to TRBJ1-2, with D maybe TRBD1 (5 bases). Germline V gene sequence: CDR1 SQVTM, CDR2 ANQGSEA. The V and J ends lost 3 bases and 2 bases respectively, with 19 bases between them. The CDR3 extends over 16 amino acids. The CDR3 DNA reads TGCAGCGTTGACAGTTCGACAGTCTATTTCAACTATGGCTACACCTTC. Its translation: CSVDSSTVYFNYGYTF.

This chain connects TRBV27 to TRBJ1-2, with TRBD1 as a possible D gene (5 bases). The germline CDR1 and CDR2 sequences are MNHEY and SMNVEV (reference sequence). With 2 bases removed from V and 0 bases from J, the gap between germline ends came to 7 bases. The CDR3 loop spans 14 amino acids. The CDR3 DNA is TGTGCCAGCAGTTTAAAAGGGGCTAACTATGGCTACACCTTC. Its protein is CASSLKGANYGYTF.

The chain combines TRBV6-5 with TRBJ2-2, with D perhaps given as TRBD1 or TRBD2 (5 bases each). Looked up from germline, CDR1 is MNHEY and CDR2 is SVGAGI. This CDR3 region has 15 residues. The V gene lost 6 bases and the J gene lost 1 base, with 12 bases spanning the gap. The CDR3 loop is CASRRGELNTGELFF. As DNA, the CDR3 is TGTGCCAGCAGGCGAGGGGAGCTGAACACCGGGGAGCTGTTTTTT.

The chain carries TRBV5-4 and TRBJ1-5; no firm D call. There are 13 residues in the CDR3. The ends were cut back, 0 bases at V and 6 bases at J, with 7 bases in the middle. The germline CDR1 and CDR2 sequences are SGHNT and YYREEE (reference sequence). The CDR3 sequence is CASSLDRGQPQHF. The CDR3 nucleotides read TGTGCCAGCAGCTTGGACCGGGGTCAGCCCCAGCATTTT.

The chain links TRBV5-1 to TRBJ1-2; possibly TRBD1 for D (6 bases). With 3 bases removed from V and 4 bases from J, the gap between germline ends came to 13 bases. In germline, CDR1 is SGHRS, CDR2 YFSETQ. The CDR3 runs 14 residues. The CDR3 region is CASSSAGTSYGYTF. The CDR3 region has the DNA TGCGCCAGCAGCTCTGCGGGGACATCCTATGGCTACACCTTC.

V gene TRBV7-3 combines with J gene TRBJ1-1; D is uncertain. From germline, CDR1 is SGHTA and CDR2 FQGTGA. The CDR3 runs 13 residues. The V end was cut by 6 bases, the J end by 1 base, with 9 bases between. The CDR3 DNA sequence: TGTGCCAGCAGGAGGGAGCGGAACACTGAAGCTTTCTTT. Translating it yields CASRRERNTEAFF. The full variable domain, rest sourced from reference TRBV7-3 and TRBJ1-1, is GAGVSQTPSNKVTEKGKYVELRCDPISGHTALYWYRQSLGQGPEFLIYFQGTGAADDSGLPNDRFFAVRPEGSVSTLKIQRTERGDSAVYLCASRRERNTEAFFGQGTRLTVV.

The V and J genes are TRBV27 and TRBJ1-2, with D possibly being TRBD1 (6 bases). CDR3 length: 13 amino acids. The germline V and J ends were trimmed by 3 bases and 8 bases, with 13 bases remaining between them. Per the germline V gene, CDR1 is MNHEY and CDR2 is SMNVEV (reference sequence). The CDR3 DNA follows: TGTGCCAGCAGTTTGCGGGGGCAGGGAGGCTACACCTTC. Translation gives CASSLRGQGGYTF.

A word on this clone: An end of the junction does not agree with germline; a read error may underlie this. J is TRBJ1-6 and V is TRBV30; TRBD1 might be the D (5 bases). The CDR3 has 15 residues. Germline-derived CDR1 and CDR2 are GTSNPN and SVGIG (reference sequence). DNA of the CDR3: TGTGCCTGGAGTGTCCAGGGTGGGTATATTTCACCCCTCCACTTT. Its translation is CAWSVQGGYISPLHF.

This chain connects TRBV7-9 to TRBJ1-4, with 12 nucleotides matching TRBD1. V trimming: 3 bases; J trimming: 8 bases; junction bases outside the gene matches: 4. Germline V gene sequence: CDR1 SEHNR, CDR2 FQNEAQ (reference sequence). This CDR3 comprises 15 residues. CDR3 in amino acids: CASSLGQGAWEKLFF. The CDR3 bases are TGTGCCAGCAGCTTGGGACAGGGGGCATGGGAAAAACTGTTTTTT.

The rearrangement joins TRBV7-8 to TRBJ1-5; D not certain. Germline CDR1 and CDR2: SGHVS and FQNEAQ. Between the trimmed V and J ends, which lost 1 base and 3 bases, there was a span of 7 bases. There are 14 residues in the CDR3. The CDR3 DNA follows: TGTGCCAGCAGCTTAGAAGGGTCCAATCAGCCCCAGCATTTT. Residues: CASSLEGSNQPQHF.

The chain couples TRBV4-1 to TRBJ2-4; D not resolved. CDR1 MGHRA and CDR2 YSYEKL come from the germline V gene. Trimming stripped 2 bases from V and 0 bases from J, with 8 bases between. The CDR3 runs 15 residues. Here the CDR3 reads CASSQKLLAKNIQYF. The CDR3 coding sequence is TGCGCCAGCAGCCAAAAGCTGCTAGCCAAAAACATTCAGTACTTC.

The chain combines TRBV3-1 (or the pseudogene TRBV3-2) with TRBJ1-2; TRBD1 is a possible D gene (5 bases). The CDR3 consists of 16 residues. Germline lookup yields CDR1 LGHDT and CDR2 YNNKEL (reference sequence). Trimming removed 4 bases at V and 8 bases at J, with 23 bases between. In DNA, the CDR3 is TGTGCCAGCAGCCGGGGGGGTTACAGTATATCTGACGGCTACACCTTC. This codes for CASSRGGYSISDGYTF.

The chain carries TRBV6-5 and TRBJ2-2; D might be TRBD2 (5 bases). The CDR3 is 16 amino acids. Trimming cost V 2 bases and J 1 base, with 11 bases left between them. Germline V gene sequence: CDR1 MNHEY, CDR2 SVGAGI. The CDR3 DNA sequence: TGTGCCAGCAGTTACGGGGAGTTGGTGAACACCGGGGAGCTGTTTTTT. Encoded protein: CASSYGELVNTGELFF.

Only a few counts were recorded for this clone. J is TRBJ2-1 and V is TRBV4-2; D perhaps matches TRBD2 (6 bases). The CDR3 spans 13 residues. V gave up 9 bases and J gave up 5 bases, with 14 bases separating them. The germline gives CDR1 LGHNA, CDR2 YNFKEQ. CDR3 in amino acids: CASLGPGDNEQFF. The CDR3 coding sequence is TGTGCCAGTTTGGGGCCGGGGGACAATGAGCAGTTCTTC.

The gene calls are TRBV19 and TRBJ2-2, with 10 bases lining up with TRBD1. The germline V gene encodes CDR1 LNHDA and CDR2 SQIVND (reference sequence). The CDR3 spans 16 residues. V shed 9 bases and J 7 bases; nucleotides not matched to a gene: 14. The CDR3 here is CASSRQGARGVGELFF. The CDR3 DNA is TGTGCCAGCAGCCGACAGGGGGCTCGAGGAGTCGGGGAGCTGTTTTTT.

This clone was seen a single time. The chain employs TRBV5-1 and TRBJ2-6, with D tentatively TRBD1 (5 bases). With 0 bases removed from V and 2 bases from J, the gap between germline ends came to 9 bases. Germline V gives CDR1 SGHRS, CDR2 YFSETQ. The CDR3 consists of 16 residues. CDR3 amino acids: CASSLGGGAGANVLTF. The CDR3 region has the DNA TGCGCCAGCAGCTTGGGGGGCGGAGCTGGGGCCAACGTCCTGACTTTC.

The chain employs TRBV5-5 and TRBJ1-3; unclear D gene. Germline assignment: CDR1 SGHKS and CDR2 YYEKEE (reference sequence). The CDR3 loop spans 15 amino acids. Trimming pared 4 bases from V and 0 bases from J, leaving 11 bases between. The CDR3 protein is CASSQDGFSGNTIYF. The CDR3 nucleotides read TGTGCCAGCAGCCAGGACGGCTTCTCTGGAAACACCATATATTTT.

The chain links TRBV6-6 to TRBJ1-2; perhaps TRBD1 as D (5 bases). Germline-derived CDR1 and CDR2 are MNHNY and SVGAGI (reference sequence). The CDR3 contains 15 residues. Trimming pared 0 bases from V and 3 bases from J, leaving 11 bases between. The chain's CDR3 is CASSYSRQGHYGYTF. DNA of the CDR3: TGTGCCAGCAGTTACTCCCGGCAGGGACACTATGGCTACACCTTC.

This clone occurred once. DNA for the CDR3: TGTGCCAGCAGTGACCCCCAATTTAATTCACCCCTCCACTTT. Residues: CASSDPQFNSPLHF. The gene calls are TRBV25-1 and TRBJ1-6; D call uncertain. V was cut by 3 bases and J by 6 bases, with 9 bases left in between. The CDR3 covers 14 residues. CDR1 is MGHDK, CDR2 SYGVNS, per germline.

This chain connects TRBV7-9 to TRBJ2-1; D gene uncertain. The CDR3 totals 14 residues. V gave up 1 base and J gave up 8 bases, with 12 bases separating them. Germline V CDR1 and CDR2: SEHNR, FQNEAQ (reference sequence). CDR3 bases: TGTGCCAGCAGCTTAGTTGCACTTATCGATGAGCAGTTCTTC. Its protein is CASSLVALIDEQFF.

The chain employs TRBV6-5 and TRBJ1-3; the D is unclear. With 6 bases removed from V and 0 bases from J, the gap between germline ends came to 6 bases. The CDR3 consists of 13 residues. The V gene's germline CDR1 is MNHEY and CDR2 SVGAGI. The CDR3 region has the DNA TGTGCCAGCAGACACAGCTCTGGAAACACCATATATTTT. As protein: CASRHSSGNTIYF.

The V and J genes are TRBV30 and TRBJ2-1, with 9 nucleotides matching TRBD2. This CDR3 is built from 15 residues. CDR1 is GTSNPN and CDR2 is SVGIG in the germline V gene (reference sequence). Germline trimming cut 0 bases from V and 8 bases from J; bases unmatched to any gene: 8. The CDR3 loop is CAWSVTAGGLDEQFF. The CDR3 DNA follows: TGTGCCTGGAGTGTAACAGCGGGGGGCCTGGATGAGCAGTTCTTC.

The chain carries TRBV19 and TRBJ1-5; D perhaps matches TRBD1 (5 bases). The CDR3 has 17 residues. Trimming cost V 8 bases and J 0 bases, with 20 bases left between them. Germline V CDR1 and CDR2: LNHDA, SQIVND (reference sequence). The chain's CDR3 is CASGRRGREYSNQPQHF. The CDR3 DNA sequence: TGTGCCAGTGGACGACGGGGACGAGAATATAGCAATCAGCCCCAGCATTTT.

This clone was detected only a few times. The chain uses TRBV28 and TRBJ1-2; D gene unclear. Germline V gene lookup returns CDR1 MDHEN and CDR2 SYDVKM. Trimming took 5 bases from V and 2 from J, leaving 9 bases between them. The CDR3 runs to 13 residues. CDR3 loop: CASSRQLNYGYTF. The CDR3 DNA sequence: TGTGCCAGCAGTCGACAACTAAACTATGGCTACACCTTC.

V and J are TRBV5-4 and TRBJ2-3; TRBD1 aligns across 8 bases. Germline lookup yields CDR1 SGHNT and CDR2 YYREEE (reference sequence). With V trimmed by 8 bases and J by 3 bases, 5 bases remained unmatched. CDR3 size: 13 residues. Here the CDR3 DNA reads TGTGCCAGTCGGACAGGGCGGACAGATACGCAGTATTTT. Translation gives CASRTGRTDTQYF.

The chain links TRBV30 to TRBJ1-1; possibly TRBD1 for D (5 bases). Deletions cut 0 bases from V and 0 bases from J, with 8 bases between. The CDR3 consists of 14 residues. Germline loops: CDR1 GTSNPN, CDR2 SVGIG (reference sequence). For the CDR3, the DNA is TGTGCCTGGAGTGTATCAGGGTTGAACACTGAAGCTTTCTTT. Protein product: CAWSVSGLNTEAFF.

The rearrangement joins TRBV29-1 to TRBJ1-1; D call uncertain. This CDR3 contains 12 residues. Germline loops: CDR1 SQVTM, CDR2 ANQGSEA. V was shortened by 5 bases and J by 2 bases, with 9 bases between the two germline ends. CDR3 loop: CSVRRPNTEAFF. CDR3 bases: TGCAGCGTTAGAAGGCCAAACACTGAAGCTTTCTTT.

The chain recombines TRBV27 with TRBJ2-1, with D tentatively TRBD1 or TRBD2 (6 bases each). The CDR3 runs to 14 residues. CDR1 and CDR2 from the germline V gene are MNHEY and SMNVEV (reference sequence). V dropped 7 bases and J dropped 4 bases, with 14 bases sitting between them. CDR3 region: CASTTSGAYNEQFF. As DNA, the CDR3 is TGTGCCAGCACCACTTCGGGGGCATACAATGAGCAGTTCTTC.